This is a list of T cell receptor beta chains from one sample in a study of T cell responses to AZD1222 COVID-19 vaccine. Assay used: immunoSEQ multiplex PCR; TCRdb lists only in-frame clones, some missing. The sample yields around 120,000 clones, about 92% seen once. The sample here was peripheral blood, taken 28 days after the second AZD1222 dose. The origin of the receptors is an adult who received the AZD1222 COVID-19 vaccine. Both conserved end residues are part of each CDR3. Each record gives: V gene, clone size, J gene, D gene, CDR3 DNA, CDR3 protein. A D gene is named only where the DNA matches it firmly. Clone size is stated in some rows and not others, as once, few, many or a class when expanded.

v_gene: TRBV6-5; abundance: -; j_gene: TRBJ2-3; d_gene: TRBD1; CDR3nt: TGTGCCAGCAGTTACTTCGGGCAGGGGGCCGATACGCAGTATTTT; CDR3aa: CASSYFGQGADTQYF
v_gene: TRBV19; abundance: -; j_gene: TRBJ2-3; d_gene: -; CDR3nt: TGTGCCACCTCCCCCGGAGGGAACGTGGATACGCAGTATTTT; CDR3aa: CATSPGGNVDTQYF
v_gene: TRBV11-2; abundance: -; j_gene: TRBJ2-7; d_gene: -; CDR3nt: TGTGCCAGCAGTTCGGGTCGTGGCTACGAGCAGTACTTC; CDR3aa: CASSSGRGYEQYF
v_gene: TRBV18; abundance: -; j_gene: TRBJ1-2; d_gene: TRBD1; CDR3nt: TGTGCCAGCTCACCGCAGGGACAGGCCGGCTACACCTTC; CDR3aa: CASSPQGQAGYTF
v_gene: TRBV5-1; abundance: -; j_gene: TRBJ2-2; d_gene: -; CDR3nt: TGCGCCAGCAGCTGGACAGTGAACACCGGGGAGCTGTTTTTT; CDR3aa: CASSWTVNTGELFF
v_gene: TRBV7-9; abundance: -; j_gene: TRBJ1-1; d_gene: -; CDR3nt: TGTGCCAGCAGCTTAGTCCCGGGGGCGGACATGAACACTGAAGCTTTCTTT; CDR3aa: CASSLVPGADMNTEAFF
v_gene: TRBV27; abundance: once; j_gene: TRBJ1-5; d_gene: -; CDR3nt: TGTGCCAGCAGTTTTGGAGGTAACAATCAGCCCCAGCATTTT; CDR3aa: CASSFGGNNQPQHF
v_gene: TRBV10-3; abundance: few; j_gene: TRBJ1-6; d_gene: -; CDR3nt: TGTGCCATCGGCAGGGACGGTAGCTCCTATAATTCACCCCTCCACTTT; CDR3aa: CAIGRDGSSYNSPLHF
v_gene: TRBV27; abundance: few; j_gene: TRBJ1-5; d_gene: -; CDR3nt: TGTGCCAGCAGGGGCAATGCGCGTCAGCCCCAGCATTTT; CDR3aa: CASRGNARQPQHF
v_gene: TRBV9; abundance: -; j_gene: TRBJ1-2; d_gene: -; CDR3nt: TGTGCCAGCAGCGCTAGACAGGTACCAACGACACTTTATGGCTACACCTTC; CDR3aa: CASSARQVPTTLYGYTF
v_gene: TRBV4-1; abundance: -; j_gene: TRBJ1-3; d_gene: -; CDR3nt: TGCGCCAGCAGTCAAACCCCTTCGCGGGCCTTCTCTGGAAACACCATATATTTT; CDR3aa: CASSQTPSRAFSGNTIYF
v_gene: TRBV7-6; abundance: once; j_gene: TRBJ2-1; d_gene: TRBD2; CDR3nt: TGTGCCAGCAGCCCCGGACTAGCGGGAGGAAGGAGTGAGCAGTTCTTC; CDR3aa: CASSPGLAGGRSEQFF
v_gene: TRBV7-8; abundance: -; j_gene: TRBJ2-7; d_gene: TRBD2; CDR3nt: TGTGCCAGCAGCTTACTAGCTAGCGGCTACGAGCAGTACTTC; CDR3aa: CASSLLASGYEQYF
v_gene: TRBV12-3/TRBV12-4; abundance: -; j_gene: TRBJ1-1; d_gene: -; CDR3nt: TGTGCCAGCAGGGGGGTGCAGTCTGAAGCTTTCTTT; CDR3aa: CASRGVQSEAFF
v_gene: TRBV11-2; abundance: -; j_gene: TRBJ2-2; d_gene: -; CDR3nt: TGTGCCAGCAGCTTAGTTAGGGATAACACCGGGGAGCTGTTTTTT; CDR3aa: CASSLVRDNTGELFF
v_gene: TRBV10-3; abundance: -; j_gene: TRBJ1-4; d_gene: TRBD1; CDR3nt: TGTGCCATCAGTGAGGACAGGGGTAATGAAAAACTGTTTTTT; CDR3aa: CAISEDRGNEKLFF
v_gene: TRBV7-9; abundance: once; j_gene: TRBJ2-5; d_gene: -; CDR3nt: TGTGCCAGCAGCAACAGACGACCCCTCTCTGGGTACTTC; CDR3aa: CASSNRRPLSGYF
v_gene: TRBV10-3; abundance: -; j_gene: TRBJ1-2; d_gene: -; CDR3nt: TGTGCCATCAGTGATAACAGGGTAAATGGCTACACCTTC; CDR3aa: CAISDNRVNGYTF
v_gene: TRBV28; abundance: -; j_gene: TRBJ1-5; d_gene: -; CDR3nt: TGTGCCAGCAGTTTCCGGTCGTATCAGCCCCAGCATTTT; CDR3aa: CASSFRSYQPQHF
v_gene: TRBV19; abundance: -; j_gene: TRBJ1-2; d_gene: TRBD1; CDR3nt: TGTGCCAGTAGACCGGGACAGGGCCTATCCCTCTATGGCTACACCTTC; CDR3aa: CASRPGQGLSLYGYTF
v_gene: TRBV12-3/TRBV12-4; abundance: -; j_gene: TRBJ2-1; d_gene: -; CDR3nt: TGTGCCAGCGATGGTTACAATGAGCAGTTCTTC; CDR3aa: CASDGYNEQFF
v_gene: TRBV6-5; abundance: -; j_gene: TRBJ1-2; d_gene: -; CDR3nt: TGTGCCAGCATCCTCGATTCCGGTGGCTACACCTTC; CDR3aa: CASILDSGGYTF
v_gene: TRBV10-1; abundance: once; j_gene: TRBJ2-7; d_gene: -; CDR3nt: TGCGCCAGCAGTCCAAGGGTCGGCGAGCAGTACTTC; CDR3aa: CASSPRVGEQYF
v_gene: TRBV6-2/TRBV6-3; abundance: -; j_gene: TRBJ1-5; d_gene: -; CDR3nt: TGTGCCAGCAGTTACTCGTCCGTCGTAAGCAATCAGCCCCAGCATTTT; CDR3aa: CASSYSSVVSNQPQHF